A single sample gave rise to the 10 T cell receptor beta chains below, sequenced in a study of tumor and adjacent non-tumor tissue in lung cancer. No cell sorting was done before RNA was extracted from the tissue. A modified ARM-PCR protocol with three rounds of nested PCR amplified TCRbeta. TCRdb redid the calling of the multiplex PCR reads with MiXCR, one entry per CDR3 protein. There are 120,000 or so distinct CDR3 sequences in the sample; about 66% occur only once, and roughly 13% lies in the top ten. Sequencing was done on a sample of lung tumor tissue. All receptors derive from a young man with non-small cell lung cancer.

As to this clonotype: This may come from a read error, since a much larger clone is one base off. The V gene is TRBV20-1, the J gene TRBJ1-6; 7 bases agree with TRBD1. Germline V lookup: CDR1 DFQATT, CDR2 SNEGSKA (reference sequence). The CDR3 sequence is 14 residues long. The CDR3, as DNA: TGCAGTGCTAAAGGGGGCTCCTATAATTCACTCCTCCACTTT. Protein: CSAKGGSYNSLLHF.

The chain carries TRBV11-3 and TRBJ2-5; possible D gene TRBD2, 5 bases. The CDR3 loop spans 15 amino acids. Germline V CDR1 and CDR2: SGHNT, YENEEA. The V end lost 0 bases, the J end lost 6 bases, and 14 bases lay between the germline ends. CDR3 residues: CASSLEPRGQKTQYF. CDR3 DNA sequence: TGTGCCAGCAGCTTAGAACCGAGAGGGCAAAAGACCCAGTACTTC.

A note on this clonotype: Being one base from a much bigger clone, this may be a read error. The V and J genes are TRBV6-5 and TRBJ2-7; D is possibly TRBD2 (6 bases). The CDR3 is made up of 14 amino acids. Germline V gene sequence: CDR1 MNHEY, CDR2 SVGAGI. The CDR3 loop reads CVSRNGQGGYEQYF. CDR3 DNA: TGTGTCAGCAGAAACGGGCAGGGAGGATACGAGCAGTACTTC.

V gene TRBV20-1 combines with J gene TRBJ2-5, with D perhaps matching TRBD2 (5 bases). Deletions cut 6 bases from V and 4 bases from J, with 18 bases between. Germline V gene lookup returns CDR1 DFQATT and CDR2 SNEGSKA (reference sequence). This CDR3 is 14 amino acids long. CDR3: CSALGPAGGETQYF. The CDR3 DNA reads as TGCAGTGCCCTAGGACCAGCAGGAGGAGAGACCCAGTACTTC.

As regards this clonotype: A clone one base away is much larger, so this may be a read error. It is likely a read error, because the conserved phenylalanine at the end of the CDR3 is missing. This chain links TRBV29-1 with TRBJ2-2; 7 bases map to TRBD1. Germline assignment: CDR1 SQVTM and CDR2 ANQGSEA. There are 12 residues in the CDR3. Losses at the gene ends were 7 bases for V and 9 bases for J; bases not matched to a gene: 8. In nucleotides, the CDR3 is TGCAGCGCCGGAGACAGGGCCCGGGAGCTGTTTTCT. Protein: CSAGDRARELFS.

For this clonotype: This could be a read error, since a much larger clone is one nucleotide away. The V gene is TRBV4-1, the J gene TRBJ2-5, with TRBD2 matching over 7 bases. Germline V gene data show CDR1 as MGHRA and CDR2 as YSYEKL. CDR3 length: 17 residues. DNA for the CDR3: TGCGCCAGCAACCAAGCGTACGGCGGCGGGGGACAAGAGACCCAGTACTTC. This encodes CASNQAYGGGGQETQYF.

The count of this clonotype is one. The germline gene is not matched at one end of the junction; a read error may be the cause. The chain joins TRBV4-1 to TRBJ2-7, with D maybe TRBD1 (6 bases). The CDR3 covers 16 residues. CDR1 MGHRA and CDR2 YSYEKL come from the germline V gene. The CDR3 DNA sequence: TGCGCCAGCAGCCAAGATGAACAGGGAAACACCTACCAGCAGCACTTC. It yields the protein CASSQDEQGNTYQQHF.

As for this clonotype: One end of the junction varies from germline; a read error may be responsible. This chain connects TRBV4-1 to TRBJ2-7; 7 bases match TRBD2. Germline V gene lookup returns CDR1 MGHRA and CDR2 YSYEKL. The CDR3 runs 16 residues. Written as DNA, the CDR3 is TGTACCAGCAGCCAAGATGAGACGGGAGGTACGTACGAACAGTACTTC. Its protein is CTSSQDETGGTYEQYF.

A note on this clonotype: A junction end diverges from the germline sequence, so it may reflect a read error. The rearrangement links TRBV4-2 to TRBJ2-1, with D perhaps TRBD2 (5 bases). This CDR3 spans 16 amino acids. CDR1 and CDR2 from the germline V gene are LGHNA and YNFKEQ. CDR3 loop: CARSQEAESSYNEQFF. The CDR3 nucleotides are TGTGCCAGGAGCCAAGAAGCGGAGAGCTCCTACAATGAGCAGTTCTTC.

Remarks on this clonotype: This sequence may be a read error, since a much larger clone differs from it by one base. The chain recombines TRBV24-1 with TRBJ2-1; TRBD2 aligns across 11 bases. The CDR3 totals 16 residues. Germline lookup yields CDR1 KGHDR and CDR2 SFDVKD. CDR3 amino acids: CGTSGLTSGSGNEQFF. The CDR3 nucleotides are TGTGGCACCAGTGGCCTTACTAGCGGGAGCGGCAATGAGCAGTTCTTC.